This T cell receptor (beta chain) was sequenced during a study of chemoradiotherapy in HPV16-positive cancers. This CDR3 has 13 residues. The table came from immunoSEQ multiplex PCR; TCRdb's copy has only in-frame clones and leaves some out. Here the sample spans some 16,000 clones, nearly 80% being singletons. Repeated repertoire sampling spanned the course of chemoradiotherapy. This specimen was acquired from a patient who underwent chemoradiotherapy. The sequence came from a human donor with HPV-associated anogenital cancer. The chain employs TRBV7-5 and TRBJ2-7; TRBD1, the D gene given by the table, was not confirmed from the DNA. TRBV7-5 is a documented pseudogene. The CDR3, as DNA: TGTGCCAGAAGCTTAGCAGATCCCTACGAGCAGTACTTC. This gives the protein CARSLADPYEQYF.